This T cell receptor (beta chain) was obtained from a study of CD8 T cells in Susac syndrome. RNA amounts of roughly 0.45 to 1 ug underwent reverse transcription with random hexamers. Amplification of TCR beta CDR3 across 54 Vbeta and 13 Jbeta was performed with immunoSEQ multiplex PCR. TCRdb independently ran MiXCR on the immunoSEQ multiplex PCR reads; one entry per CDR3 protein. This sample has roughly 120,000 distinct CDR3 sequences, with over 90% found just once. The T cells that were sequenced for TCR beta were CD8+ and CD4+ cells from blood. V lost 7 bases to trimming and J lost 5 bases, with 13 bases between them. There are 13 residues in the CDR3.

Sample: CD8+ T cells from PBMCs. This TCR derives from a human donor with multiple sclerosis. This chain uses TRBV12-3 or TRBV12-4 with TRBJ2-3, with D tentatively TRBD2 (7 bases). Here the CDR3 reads CASNKGGGDTQYF. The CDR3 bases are TGTGCCAGCAACAAAGGGGGGGGAGATACGCAGTATTTT.